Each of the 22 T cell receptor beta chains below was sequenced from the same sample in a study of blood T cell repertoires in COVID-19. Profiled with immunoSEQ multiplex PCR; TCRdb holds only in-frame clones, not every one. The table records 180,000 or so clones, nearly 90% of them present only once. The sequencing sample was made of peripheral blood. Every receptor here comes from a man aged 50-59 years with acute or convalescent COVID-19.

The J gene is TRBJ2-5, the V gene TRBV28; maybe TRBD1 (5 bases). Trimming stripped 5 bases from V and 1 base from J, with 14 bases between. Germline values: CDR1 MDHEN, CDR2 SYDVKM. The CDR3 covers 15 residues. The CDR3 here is CASSGAAPSQETQYF. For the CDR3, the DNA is TGTGCCAGCAGTGGGGCGGCGCCCTCCCAAGAGACCCAGTACTTC.

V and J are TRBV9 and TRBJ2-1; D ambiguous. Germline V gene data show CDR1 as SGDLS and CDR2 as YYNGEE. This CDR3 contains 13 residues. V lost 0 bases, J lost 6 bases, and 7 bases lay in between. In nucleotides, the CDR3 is TGTGCCAGCAGCGTAGCTACGAGCAATGAGCAGTTCTTC. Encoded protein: CASSVATSNEQFF.

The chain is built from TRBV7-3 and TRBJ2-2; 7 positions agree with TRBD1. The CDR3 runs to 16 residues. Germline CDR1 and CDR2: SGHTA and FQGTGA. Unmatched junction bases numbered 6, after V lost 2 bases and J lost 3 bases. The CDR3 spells CASSLGAGGDTGELFF. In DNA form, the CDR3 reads TGTGCCAGCAGCTTAGGGGCAGGGGGTGACACCGGGGAGCTGTTTTTT.

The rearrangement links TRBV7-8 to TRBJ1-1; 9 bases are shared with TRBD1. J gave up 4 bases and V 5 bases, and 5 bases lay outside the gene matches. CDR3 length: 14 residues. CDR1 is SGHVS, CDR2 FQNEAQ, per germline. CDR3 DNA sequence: TGTGCCAGCAGCATTACAGGGGGCCCCACTGAAGCTTTCTTT. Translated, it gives CASSITGGPTEAFF.

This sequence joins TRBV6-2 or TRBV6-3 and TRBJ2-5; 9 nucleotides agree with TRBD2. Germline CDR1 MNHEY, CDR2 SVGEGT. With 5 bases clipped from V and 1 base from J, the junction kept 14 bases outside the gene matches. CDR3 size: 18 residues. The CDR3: CASSIGTSPLPGQETQYF. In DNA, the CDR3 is TGTGCCAGCAGTATAGGGACTAGCCCCCTACCCGGCCAAGAGACCCAGTACTTC.

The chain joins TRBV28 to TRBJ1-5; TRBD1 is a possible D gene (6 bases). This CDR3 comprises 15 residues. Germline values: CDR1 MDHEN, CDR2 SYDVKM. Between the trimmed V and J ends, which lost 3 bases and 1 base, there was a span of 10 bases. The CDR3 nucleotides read TGTGCCAGCAGTTTCGGGGGGGCAAGCAATCAGCCCCAGCATTTT. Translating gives CASSFGGASNQPQHF. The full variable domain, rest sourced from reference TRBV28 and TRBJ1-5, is DVKVTQSSRYLVKRTGEKVFLECVQDMDHENMFWYRQDPGLGLRLIYFSYDVKMKEKGDIPEGYSVSREKKERFSLILESASTNQTSMYLCASSFGGASNQPQHFGDGTRLSIL.

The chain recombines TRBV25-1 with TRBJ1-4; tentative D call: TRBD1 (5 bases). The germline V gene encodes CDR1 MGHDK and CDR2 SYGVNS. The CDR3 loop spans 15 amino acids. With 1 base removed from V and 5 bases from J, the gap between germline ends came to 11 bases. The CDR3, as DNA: TGTGCCAGCAGTGAATTATCCAGGGCAAATGAAAAACTGTTTTTT. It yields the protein CASSELSRANEKLFF.

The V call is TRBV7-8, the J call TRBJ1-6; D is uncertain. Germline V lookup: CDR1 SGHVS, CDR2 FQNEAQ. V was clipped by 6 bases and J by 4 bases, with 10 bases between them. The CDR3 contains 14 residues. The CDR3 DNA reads TGTGCCAGCAGGCAGACGGAGTATAATTCACCCCTCCACTTT. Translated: CASRQTEYNSPLHF.

In DNA form, the CDR3 reads TGTGCCAGCAGCCAAGAGGGGACAGGGGGGGTTGCTGGCTACACCTTC. Translating gives CASSQEGTGGVAGYTF. V and J are TRBV3-1 (or the pseudogene TRBV3-2) and TRBJ1-2, with 11 nucleotides matching TRBD1. CDR1 and CDR2 from the germline V gene are LGHDT and YNNKEL (reference sequence). This CDR3 has 16 amino acids. V trimming: 0 bases; J trimming: 7 bases; junction bases outside the gene matches: 7.

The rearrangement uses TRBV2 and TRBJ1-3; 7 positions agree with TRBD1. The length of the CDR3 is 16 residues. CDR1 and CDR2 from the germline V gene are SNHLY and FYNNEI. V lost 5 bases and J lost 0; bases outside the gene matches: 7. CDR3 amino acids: CASSNRQGSSGNTIYF. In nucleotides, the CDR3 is TGTGCCAGCAGTAACCGACAGGGAAGCTCTGGAAACACCATATATTTT.

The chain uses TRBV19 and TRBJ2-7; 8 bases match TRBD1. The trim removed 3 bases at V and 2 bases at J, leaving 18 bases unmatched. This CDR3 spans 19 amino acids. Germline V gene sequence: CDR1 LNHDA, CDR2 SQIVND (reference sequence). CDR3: CASSISGRGPEALTYEQYF. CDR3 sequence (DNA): TGTGCCAGTAGTATCAGCGGCAGGGGGCCGGAAGCCCTTACCTACGAGCAGTACTTC.

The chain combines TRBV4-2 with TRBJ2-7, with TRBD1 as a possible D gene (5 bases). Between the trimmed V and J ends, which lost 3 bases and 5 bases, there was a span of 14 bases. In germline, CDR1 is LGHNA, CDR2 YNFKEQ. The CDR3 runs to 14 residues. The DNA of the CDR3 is TGTGCCAGCAGCCACTCCAGGGAAGGCAACGAGCAGTACTTC. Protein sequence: CASSHSREGNEQYF.

CDR3 region: CASSFRAGGIVEQYV. In DNA, the CDR3 is TGTGCCAGCAGCTTCAGAGCGGGGGGGATTGTCGAGCAGTACGTC. V is TRBV7-9 and J is TRBJ2-7, with 10 nucleotides matching TRBD2. V was pared by 3 bases and J by 6 bases, with 8 bases of the junction left unmatched. The length of the CDR3 is 15 residues. Germline loops: CDR1 SEHNR, CDR2 FQNEAQ (reference sequence).

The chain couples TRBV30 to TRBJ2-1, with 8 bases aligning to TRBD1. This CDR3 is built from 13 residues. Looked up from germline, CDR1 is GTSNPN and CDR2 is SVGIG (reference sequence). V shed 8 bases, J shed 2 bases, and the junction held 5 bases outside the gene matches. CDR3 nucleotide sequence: TGTGCCCACCGACAGGGGACCTACAATGAGCAGTTCTTC. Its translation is CAHRQGTYNEQFF.

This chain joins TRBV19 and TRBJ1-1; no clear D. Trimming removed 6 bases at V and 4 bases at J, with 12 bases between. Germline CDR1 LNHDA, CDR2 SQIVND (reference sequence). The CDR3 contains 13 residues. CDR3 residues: CASRITAGTEAFF. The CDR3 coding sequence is TGTGCCAGTAGAATAACGGCGGGCACTGAAGCTTTCTTT. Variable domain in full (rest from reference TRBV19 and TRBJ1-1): DGGITQSPKYLFRKEGQNVTLSCEQNLNHDAMYWYRQDPGQGLRLIYYSQIVNDFQKGDIAEGYSVSREKKESFPLTVTSAQKNPTAFYLCASRITAGTEAFFGQGTRLTVV.

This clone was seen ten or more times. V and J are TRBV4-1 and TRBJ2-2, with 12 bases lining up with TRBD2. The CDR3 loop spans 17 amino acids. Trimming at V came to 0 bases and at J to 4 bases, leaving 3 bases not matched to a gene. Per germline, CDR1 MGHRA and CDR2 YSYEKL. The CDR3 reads CASSQDLAGGPTGELFF. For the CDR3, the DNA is TGCGCCAGCAGCCAAGATCTAGCGGGGGGGCCCACCGGGGAGCTGTTTTTT.

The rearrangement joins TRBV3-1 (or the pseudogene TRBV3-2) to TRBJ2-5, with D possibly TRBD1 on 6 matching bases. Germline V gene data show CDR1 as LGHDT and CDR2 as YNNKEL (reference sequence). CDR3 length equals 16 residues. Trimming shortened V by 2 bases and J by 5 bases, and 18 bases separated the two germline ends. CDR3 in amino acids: CASSQRRGYRSETQYF. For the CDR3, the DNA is TGTGCCAGCAGCCAACGCAGGGGCTACCGATCCGAGACCCAGTACTTC.

CDR3 in amino acids: CASSSGLPGEKLFF. Written as DNA, the CDR3 is TGTGCCAGCAGCTCGGGACTTCCGGGTGAAAAACTGTTTTTT. The J gene is TRBJ1-4, the V gene TRBV7-2, with D maybe TRBD1 (5 bases). Germline assignment: CDR1 SGHTA and CDR2 FQGNSA. The CDR3 extends over 14 amino acids. Trimming cost V 4 bases and J 7 bases, with 13 bases left between them.

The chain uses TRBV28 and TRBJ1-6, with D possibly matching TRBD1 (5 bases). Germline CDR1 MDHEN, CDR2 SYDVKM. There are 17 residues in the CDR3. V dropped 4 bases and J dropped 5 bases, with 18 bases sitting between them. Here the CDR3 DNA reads TGTGCCAGCAGTTCGCAACAGGCCTATGCGGATAATTCACCCCTCCACTTT. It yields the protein CASSSQQAYADNSPLHF.

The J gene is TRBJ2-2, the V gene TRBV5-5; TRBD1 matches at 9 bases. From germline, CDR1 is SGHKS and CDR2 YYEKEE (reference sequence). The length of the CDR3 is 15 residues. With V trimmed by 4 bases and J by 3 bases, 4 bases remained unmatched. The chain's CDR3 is CASSPGTGYTGELFF. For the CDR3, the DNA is TGTGCCAGCAGCCCCGGGACAGGGTACACCGGGGAGCTGTTTTTT.

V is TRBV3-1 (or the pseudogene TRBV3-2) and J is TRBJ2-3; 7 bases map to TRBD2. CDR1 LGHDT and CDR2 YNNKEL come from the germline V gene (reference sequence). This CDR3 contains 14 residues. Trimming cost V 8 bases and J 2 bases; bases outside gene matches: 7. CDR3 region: CASDRGGSTDTQYF. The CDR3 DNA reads TGTGCCAGCGACCGCGGGGGATCCACAGATACGCAGTATTTT.

CDR3 sequence reads: CASSQDRSNEKLFF. The CDR3 nucleotides are TGTGCCAGCTCACAGGACAGGAGTAATGAAAAACTGTTTTTT. V usage is TRBV18 and J usage is TRBJ1-4; 7 bases map to TRBD1. CDR1 is KGHSH, CDR2 LQKENI, per germline. The CDR3 length is 14 residues. The ends lost 4 bases at V and 4 bases at J; junction bases unmatched: 3.